The clone carrying this T cell receptor beta chain was counted at least ten times. The antigen is unknown. This CDR3 has 16 residues. Trimming removed 4 bases from V and 3 bases from J, with 17 bases in between. Germline V gives CDR1 SEHNR, CDR2 FQNEAQ (reference sequence). These data come from a study of beta chain features in type 1 diabetes. The isolated RNA, all of it, was reverse transcribed, so expressed TCRB transcripts were what got sequenced. Clones were sequenced by immunoSEQ multiplex PCR, and TCRdb holds only the in-frame ones, with some missing. The sample gives about 230,000 clones, around 10% of which show up once; under 0.045% is in the top ten. Overall study findings and caveats: Any role of HLA type in TCRB rearrangement remained unresolved here. Type 1 diabetes patients had VDJ junctions that carried fewer insertions and more deletions. Naive, central memory and Treg TCRB repertoires appeared more alike in patients than in healthy donors. In all four CD4+ subsets, TCRB CDR3 length was significantly, moderately reduced in type 1 diabetes.

Sequences were obtained from naive CD4+ T cells from blood. This chain links TRBV7-9 with TRBJ2-3; tentatively, D is TRBD2 (5 bases). The TCR originated in a woman aged 18-35 years in good health. CDR3 nucleotides: TGTGCCAGCAGCTCCAGCCGAGGGCAGCGTACAGATACGCAGTATTTT. This codes for CASSSSRGQRTDTQYF.